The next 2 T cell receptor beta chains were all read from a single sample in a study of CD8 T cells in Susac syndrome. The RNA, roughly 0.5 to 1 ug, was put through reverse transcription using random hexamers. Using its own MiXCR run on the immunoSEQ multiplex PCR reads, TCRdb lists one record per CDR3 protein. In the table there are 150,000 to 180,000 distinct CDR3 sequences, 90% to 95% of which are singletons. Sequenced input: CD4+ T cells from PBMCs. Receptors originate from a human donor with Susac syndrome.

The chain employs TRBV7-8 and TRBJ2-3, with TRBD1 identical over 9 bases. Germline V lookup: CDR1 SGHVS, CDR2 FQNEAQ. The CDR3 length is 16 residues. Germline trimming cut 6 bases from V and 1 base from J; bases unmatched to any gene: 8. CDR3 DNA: TGTGCCAGCAGATTAACAGGGGGCGTGGGCACAGATACGCAGTATTTT. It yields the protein CASRLTGGVGTDTQYF.

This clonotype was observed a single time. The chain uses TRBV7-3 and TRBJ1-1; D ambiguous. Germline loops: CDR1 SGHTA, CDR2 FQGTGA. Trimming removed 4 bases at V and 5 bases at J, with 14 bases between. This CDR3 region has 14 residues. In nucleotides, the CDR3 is TGTGCCAGCAGCTCCGGGTCTGGTAGGACTGAAGCTTTCTTT. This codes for CASSSGSGRTEAFF.